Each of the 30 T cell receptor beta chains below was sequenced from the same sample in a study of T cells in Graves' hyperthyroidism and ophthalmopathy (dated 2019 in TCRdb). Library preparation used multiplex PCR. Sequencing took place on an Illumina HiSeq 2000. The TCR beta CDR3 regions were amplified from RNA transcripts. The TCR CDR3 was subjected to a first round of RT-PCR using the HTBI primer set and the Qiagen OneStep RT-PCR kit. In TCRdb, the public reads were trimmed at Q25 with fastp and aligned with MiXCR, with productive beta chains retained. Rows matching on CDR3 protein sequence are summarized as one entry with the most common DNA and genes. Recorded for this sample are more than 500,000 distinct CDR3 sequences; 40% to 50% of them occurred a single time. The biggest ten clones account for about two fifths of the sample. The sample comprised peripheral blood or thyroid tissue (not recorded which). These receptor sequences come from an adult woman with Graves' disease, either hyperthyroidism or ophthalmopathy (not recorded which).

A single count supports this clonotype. CDR3 sequence reads: CATSREGQIHQPQHF. CDR3 in DNA: TGTGCCACCAGCAGAGAGGGACAGATCCATCAGCCCCAGCATTTT. The gene calls are TRBV15 and TRBJ1-5; 7 bases agree with TRBD1. The trim removed 0 bases at V and 5 bases at J, leaving 4 bases unmatched. From germline, CDR1 is LNHNV and CDR2 YYDKDF (reference sequence). The CDR3 loop spans 15 amino acids.

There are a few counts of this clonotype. The CDR3 loop is CASSYPPGTLILYGYTF. The CDR3 nucleotides are TGTGCCAGCAGTTACCCCCCAGGGACGCTGATTCTCTATGGCTACACCTTC. The chain combines TRBV6-2 or TRBV6-3 with TRBJ1-2, with D perhaps matching TRBD1 (5 bases). From germline, CDR1 is MNHEY and CDR2 SVGEGT. The V gene lost 2 bases and the J gene lost 4 bases, with 20 bases spanning the gap. CDR3 length equals 17 residues.

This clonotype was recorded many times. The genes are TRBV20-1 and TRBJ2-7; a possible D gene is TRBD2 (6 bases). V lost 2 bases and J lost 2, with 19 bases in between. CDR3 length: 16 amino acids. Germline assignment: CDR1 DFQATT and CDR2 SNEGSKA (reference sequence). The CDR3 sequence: CSARPRRAGNPYEQYF. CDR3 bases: TGCAGTGCTAGACCACGGCGCGCGGGAAATCCCTACGAGCAGTACTTC.

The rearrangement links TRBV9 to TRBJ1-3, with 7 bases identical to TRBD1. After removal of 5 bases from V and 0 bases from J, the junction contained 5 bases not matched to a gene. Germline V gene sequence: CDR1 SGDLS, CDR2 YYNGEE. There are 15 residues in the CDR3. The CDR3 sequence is CASRIGGDSGNTIYF. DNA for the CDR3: TGTGCCAGCAGGATAGGGGGCGACTCTGGAAACACCATATATTTT.

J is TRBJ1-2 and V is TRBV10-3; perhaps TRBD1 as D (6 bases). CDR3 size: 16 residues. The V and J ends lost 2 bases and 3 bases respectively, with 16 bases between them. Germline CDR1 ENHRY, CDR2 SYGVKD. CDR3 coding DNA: TGTGCCATCAGTGAGGGGGGAGAGGACAGCTACTATGGCTACACCTTC. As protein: CAISEGGEDSYYGYTF.

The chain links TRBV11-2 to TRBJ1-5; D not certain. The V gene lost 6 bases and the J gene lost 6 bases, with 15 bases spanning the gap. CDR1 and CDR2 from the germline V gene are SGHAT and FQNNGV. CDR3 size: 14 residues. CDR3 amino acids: CASSLRVKSQPQHF. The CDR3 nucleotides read TGTGCCAGCAGTTTGAGGGTGAAGAGTCAGCCCCAGCATTTT.

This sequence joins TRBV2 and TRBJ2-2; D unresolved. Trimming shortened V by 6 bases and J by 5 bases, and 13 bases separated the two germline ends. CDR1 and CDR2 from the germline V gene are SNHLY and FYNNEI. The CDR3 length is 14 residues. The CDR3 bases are TGTGCCAGCAGCCTCTTGCGTGGGACCGGGGAGCTGTTTTTT. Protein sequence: CASSLLRGTGELFF.

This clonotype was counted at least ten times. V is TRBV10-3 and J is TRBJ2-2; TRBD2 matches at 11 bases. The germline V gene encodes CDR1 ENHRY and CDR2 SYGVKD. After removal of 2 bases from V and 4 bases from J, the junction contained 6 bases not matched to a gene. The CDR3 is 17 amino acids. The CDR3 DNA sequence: TGTGCCATCAGTGAGAACACTAGCGGGAGTCGCACCGGGGAGCTGTTTTTT. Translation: CAISENTSGSRTGELFF.

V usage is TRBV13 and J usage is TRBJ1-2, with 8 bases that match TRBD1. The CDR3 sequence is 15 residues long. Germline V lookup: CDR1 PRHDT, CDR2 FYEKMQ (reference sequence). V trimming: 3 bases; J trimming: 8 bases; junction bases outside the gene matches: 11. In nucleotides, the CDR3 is TGTGCCAGCAGCTTCTCGACAGGGGCTCTACAGGGCTACACCTTC. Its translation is CASSFSTGALQGYTF.

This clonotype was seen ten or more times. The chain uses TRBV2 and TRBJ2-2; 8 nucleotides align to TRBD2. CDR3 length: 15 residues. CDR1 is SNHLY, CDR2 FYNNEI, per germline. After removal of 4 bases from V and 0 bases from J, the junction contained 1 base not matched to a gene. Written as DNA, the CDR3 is TGTGCCAGCAGTGGAGCGGGAGCGAACACCGGGGAGCTGTTTTTT. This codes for CASSGAGANTGELFF. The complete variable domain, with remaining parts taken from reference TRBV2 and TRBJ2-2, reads EPEVTQTPSHQVTQMGQEVILRCVPISNHLYFYWYRQILGQKVEFLVSFYNNEISEKSEIFDDQFSVERPDGSNFTLKIRSTKLEDSAMYFCASSGAGANTGELFFGEGSRLTVL.

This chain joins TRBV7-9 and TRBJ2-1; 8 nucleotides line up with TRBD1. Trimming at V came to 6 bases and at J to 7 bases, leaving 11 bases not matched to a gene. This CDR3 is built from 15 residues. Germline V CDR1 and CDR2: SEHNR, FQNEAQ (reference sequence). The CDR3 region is CASRSDRAVRNEQFF. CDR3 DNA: TGTGCCAGCAGGTCGGACAGGGCGGTTAGGAATGAGCAGTTCTTC.

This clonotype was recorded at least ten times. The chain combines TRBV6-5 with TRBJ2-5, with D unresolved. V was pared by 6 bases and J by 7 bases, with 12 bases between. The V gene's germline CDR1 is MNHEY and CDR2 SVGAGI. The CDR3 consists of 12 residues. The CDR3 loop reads CASSPVWGTQYF. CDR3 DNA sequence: TGTGCCAGCAGCCCCGTCTGGGGGACCCAGTACTTC.

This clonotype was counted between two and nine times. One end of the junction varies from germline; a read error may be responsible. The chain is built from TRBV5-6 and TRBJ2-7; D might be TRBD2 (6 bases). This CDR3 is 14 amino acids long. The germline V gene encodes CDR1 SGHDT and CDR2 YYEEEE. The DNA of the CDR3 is TGTGCCAGCAGTTTGGGGGGACGAGTCGGCGAGCAGTACTTC. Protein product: CASSLGGRVGEQYF. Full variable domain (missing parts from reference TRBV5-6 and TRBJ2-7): DAGVTQSPTHLIKTRGQQVTLRCSPKSGHDTVSWYQQALGQGPQFIFQYYEEEERQRGNFPDRFSGHQFPNYSSELNVNALLLGDSALYLCASSLGGRVGEQYFGPGTRLTVT.

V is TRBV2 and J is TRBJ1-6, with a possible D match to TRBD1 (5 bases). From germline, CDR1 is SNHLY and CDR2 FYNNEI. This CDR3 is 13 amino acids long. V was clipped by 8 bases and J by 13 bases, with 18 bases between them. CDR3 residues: CASLAGQGTPLHF. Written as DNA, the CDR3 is TGTGCCAGCTTGGCCGGGCAAGGGACCCCCCTCCACTTT.

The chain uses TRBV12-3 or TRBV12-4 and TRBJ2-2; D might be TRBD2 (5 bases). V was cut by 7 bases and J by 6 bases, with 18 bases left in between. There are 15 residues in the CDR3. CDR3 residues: CASTIAGVSAGELFF. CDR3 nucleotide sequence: TGTGCCAGCACTATCGCGGGCGTCTCAGCCGGGGAGCTGTTTTTT.

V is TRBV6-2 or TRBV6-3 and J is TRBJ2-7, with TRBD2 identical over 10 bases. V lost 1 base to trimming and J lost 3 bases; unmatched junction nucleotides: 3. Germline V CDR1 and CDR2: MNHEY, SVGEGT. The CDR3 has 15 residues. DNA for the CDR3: TGTGCCAGCAGTTACTACGGACTAGCGGACTACGAGCAGTACTTC. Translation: CASSYYGLADYEQYF.

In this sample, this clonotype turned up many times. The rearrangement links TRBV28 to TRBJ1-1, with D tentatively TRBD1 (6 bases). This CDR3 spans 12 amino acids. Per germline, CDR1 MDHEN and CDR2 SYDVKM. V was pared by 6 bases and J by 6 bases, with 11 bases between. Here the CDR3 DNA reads TGTGCCAGCAGCTTACAGGGAGCTGAAGCTTTCTTT. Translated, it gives CASSLQGAEAFF.

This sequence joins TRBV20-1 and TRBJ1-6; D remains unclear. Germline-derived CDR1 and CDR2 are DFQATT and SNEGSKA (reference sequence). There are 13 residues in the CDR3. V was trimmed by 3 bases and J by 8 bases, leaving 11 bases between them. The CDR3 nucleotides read TGCAGTGCTAGGACACCCTCCTATTCACCCCTCCACTTT. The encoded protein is CSARTPSYSPLHF.

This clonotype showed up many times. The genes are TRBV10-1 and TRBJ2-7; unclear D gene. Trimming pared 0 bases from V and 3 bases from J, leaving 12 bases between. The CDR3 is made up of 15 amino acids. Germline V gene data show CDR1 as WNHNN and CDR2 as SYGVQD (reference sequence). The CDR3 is CASSESKGIGYEQYF. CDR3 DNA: TGCGCCAGCAGTGAGTCGAAAGGAATCGGCTACGAGCAGTACTTC.

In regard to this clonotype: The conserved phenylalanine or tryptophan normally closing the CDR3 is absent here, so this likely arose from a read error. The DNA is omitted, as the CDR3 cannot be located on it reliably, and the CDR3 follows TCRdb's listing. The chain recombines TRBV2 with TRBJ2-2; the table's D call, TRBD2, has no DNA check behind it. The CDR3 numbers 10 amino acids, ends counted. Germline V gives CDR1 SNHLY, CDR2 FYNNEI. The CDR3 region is CASRDRTGAG.

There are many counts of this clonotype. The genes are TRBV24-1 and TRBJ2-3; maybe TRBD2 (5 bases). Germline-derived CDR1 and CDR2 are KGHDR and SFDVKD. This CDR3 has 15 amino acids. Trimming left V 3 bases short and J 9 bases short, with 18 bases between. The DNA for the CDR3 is TGTGCCACCAGTGATCCCGCGGACTGGGTTCGGACGCAGTATTTT. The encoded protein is CATSDPADWVRTQYF.

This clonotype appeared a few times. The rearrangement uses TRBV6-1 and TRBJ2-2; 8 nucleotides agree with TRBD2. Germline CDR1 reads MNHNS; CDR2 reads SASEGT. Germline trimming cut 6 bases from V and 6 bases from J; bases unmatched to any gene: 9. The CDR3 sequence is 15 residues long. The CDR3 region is CASSAGTSRAGELFF. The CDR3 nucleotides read TGTGCCAGCAGCGCCGGGACTAGTCGGGCCGGGGAGCTGTTTTTT.

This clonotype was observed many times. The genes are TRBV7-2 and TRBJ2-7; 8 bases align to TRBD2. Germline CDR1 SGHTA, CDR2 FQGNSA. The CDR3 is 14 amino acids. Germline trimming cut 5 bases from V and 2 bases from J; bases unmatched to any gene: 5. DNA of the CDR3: TGTGCCAGCAGCCGCAGCGGGAGAGCCTACGAGCAGTACTTC. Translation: CASSRSGRAYEQYF.

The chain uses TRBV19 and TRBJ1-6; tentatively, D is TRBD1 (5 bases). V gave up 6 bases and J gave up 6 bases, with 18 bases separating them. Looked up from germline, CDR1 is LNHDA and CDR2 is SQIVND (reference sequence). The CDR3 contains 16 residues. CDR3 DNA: TGTGCCAGTAGCCCCGTGCGGGCTGGGGGTAATTCACCCCTCCACTTT. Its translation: CASSPVRAGGNSPLHF. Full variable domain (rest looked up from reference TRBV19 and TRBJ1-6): DGGITQSPKYLFRKEGQNVTLSCEQNLNHDAMYWYRQDPGQGLRLIYYSQIVNDFQKGDIAEGYSVSREKKESFPLTVTSAQKNPTAFYLCASSPVRAGGNSPLHFGNGTRLTVT.

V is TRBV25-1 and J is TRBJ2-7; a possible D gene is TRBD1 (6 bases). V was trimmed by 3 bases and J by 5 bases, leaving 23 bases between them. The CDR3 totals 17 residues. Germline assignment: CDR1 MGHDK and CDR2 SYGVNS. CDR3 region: CASSDQAPRQGQHEQYF. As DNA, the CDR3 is TGTGCCAGCAGTGATCAGGCCCCGAGGCAGGGGCAACACGAGCAGTACTTC.

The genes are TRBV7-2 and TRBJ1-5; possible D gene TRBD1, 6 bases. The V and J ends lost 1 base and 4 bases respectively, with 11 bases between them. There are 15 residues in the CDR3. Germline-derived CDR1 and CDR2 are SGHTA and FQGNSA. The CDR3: CASSLVQGPNQPQHF. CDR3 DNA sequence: TGTGCCAGCAGCTTAGTACAGGGTCCTAATCAGCCCCAGCATTTT.

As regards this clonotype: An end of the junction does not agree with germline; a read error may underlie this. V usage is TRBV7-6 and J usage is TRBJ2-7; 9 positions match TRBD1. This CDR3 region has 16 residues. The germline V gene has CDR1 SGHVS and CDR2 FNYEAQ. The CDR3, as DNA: TGTGCCAGCAGTTTAGACCCGACAGGGGGAAGTTACGAGCAGTACTTC. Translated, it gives CASSLDPTGGSYEQYF.

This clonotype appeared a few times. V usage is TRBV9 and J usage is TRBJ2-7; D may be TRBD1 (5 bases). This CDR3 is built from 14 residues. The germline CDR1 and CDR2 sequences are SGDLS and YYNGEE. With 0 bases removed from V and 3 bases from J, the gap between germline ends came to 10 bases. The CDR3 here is CASSVAPDSYEQYF. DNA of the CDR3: TGTGCCAGCAGCGTAGCTCCTGACAGCTACGAGCAGTACTTC.

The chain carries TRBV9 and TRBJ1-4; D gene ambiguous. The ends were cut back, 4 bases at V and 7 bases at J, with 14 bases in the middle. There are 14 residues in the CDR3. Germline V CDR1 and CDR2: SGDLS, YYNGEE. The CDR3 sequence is CASSTTAGGEKLFF. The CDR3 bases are TGTGCCAGCAGCACTACAGCGGGAGGTGAAAAACTGTTTTTT.

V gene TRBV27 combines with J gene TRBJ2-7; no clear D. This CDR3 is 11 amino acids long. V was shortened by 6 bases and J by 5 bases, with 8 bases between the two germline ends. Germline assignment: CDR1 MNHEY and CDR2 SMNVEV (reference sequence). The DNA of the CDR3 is TGTGCCAGCAGGCAGCAAAACGAGCAGTACTTC. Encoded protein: CASRQQNEQYF.